The 5 T cell receptor beta chains below all came from one sample that was sequenced in a study of cytomegalovirus exposure and HLA in healthy donors. Here immunoSEQ multiplex PCR was the method, and the copy in TCRdb shows in-frame clones only, minus some. The sample has roughly 80,000 clones, 94% seen once. The material sequenced was PBMCs. All receptors derive from a woman aged 18 to 35 in good health and CMV-seronegative.

The chain links TRBV19 to TRBJ2-3; D remains unclear. V lost 1 base, J lost 3 bases, and 8 bases lay in between. The CDR3 consists of 14 residues. Germline V gives CDR1 LNHDA, CDR2 SQIVND (reference sequence). The CDR3 DNA reads TGTGCCAGTAGTATAGTGGGCAGGACAGATACGCAGTATTTT. The encoded protein is CASSIVGRTDTQYF.

The J gene is TRBJ1-4, the V gene TRBV6-6; D not certain. Germline lookup yields CDR1 MNHNY and CDR2 SVGAGI (reference sequence). The V and J ends lost 9 bases and 8 bases respectively, with 19 bases between them. The CDR3 is made up of 14 amino acids. In nucleotides, the CDR3 is TGTGCCAGTAGCCCGGGTTATGGCTACGAAAAACTGTTTTTT. Residues: CASSPGYGYEKLFF.

The chain joins TRBV7-6 to TRBJ2-3, with D hard to call. Germline V gene sequence: CDR1 SGHVS, CDR2 FNYEAQ. This CDR3 contains 12 residues. With 1 base removed from V and 4 bases from J, the gap between germline ends came to 3 bases. This chain's CDR3 is CASSLGADTQYF. As DNA, the CDR3 is TGTGCCAGCAGCTTAGGCGCAGATACGCAGTATTTT.

The chain joins TRBV5-1 to TRBJ2-5; possibly TRBD1 for D (7 bases). From germline, CDR1 is SGHRS and CDR2 YFSETQ. This CDR3 has 17 residues. V dropped 3 bases and J dropped 4 bases, with 22 bases sitting between them. CDR3 DNA sequence: TGCGCCAGCAGCTCGGCGGGTGGAAACCAGGGGGGAGAGACCCAGTACTTC. This translates into CASSSAGGNQGGETQYF. Looking up the rest from reference TRBV5-1 and TRBJ2-5 gives the full variable domain: KAGVTQTPRYLIKTRGQQVTLSCSPISGHRSVSWYQQTPGQGLQFLFEYFSETQRNKGNFPGRFSGRQFSNSRSEMNVSTLELGDSALYLCASSSAGGNQGGETQYFGPGTRLLVL.

The chain combines TRBV7-9 with TRBJ2-1; 10 bases line up with TRBD2. The CDR3 has 15 amino acids. Trimming took 5 bases from V and 4 from J; bases not matched to a gene: 5. From germline, CDR1 is SEHNR and CDR2 FQNEAQ (reference sequence). The CDR3 DNA follows: TGTGCCAGCAGCCCCAGCGGGAGGGTATACAATGAGCAGTTCTTC. This codes for CASSPSGRVYNEQFF.